This T cell receptor beta chain originates from a study of shared clonotypes between healthy human individuals. In the authors' workflow: Junction-only sequences without quality scores came from ImmunoSEQ, so filtering differed. Here immunoSEQ multiplex PCR was the method, and the copy in TCRdb shows in-frame clones only, minus some. D and trimming were read from the DNA, whereas the V and J calls and clone size are those reported in that table. The repertoire holds some 1.4 million clones, with around 97% as singletons. In regard to this clone: Its specificity is unknown.

General study results and limits: Memory subsets had estimated richness that was generally smaller than that of naive subsets. A limitation of the genetic and exposure-history diversity represented arose from few donors.

The CDR3 is 16 amino acids. The germline V gene encodes CDR1 MNHEY and CDR2 SMNVEV (reference sequence). The V end lost 1 base, the J end lost 4 bases, and 13 bases lay between the germline ends. The specimen sequenced was naive CD4+ T cells sorted from blood. Subset described: CD45RA+ positively selected. The chain carries TRBV27 and TRBJ2-2; D possibly corresponds to TRBD2 (5 bases). The source is a man aged 25-45 years in good health. CDR3 sequence: CASSLLALTGTGELFF. For the CDR3, the DNA is TGTGCCAGCAGTTTATTAGCGCTAACCGGCACCGGGGAGCTGTTTTTT.